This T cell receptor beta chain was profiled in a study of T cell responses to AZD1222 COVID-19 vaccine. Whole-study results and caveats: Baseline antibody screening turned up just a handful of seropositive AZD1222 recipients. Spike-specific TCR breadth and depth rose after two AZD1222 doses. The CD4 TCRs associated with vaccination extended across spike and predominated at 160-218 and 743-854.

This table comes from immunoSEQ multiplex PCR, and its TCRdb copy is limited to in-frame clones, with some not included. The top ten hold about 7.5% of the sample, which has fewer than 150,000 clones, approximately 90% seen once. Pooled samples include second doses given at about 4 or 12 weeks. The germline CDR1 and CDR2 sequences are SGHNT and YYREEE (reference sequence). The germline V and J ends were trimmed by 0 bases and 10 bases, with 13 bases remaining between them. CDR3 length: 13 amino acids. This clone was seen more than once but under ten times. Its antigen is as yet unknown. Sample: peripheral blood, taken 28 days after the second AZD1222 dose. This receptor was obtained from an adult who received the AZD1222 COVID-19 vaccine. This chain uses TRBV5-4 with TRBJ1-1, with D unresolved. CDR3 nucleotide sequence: TGTGCCAGCAGCTTGGCCGGGTCGGGAGTAGCTTTCTTT. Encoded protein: CASSLAGSGVAFF.